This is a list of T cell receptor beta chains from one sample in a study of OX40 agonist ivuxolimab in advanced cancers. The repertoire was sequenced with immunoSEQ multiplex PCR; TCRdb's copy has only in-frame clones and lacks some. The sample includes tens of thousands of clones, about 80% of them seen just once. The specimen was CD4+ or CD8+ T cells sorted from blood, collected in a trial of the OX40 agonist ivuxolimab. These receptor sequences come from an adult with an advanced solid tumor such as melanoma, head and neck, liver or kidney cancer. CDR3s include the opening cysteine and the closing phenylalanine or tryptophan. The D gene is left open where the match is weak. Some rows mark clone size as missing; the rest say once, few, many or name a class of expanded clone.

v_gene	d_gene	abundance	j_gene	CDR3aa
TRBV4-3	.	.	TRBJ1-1	CASSQEAETEAFF
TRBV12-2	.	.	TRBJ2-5	CASRPDTRETQYF
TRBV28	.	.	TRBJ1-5	CASSVPARGASNQPQHF
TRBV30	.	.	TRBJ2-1	CAWRTPRTTYNEQFF
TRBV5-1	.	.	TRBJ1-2	CASSSRGTPSYGYTF
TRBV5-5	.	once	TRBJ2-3	CASSYRSDTQYF
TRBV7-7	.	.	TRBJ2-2	CASSLIGSGELFF
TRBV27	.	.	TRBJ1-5	CASSADSIQPQHF
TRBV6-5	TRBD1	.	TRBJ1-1	CASSKLTGGAFF
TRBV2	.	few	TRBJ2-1	CASSETSNEQFF
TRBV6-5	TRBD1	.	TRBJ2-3	CATRQGAVDTQYF
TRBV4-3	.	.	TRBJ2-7	CASSSGPTREQYF
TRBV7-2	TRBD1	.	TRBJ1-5	CASSTPTGTGSNQPQHF
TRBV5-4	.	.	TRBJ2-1	CASSAQTRSSYNEQFF
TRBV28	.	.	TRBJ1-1	CASSSAVNTEAFF
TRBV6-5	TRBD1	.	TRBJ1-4	CASSTGQGVGEKLFF
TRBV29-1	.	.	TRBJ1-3	CSGGNGNTIYF
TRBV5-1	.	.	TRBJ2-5	CASSLEGLGAETQYF
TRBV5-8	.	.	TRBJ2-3	CASSPSSMGTQYF
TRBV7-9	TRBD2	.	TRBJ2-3	CASSPNRGGTDTQYF
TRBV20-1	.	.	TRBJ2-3	CSAPIVGTQYF
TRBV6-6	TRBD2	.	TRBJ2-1	CASSPSGGYNEQFF
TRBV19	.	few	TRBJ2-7	CASSRGGKAYEQYF
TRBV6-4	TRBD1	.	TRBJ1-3	CASSDPGQASGNTIYF
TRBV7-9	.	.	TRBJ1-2	CASSLEIRGTRGGYTF
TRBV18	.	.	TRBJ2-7	CASSPPRRAGEQYF
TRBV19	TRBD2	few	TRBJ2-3	CASRLTGGPDTQYF
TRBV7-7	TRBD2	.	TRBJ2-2	CASSPQTSGRAAGELFF
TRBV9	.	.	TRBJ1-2	CASSVGVDSQIYGYTF
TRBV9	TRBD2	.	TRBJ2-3	CASSVEHLAGGTDTQYF
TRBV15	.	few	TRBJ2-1	CATSRGGRGGQGGDEQFF
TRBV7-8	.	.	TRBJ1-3	CASSLQAEAFSGNTIYF
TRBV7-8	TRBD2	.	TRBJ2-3	CASSPTSGGAVTQYF
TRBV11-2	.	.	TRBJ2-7	CASSLTDSYEQYF
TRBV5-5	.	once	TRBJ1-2	CASSLAGPLRGYGYTF
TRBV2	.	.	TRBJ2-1	CAGTGINEQFF
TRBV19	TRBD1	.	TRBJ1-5	CASSFGKQGNQPQHF
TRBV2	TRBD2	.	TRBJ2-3	CASSEGYGLAGTDTQYF
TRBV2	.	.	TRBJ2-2	CASSPGGRELFF
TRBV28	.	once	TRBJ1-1	CASSFILNTEAFF
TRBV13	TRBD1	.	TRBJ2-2	CASRPRQGANTGELFF
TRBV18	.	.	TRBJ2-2	CASSPASANTGELFF
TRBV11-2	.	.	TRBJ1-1	CASSDVGSMNTEAFF
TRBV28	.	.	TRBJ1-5	CASNTGSNQPQHF
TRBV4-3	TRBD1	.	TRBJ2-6	CASSQGRGRSGANVLTF
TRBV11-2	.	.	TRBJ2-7	CASSAGPSYEQYF
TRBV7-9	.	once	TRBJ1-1	CASLPEAFF
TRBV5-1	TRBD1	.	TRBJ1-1	CASSPRGQGAGTEAFF
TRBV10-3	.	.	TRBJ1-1	CAISEIDREAFF
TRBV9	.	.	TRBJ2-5	CASSVNPEETQYF
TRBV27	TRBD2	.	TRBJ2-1	CASSLRTSGSNEQFF
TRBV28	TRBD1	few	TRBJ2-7	CATTGAPAREQYF
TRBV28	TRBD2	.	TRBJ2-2	CASSLGTGGDGELFF
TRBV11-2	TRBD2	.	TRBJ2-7	CASSLYAGTSGSYEQYF
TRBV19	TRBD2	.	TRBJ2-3	CASKPSGATDTQYF
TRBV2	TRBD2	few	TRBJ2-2	CASSEQYGGIKVTGELFF
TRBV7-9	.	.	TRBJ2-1	CASSFSAGRNNEQFF
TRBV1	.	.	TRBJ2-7	CTSSQDGEGLDEQYF